This TCR beta chain was identified in a study of regulatory T cells in long-lasting Graves disease. On the study more broadly: Disease was considered persistent Graves' disease after over 5 years of antithyroid drugs (with positive TSH receptor antibodies).

This clonotype was seen only a few times. The target antigen is unknown. The time point: persistent/refractory GD, antithyroid drugs over 5 years with positive TRAb. PBMC RNA served as the TCR library source. It was by American Thyroid Association guidelines that Graves' disease was diagnosed. General observations from the study: Persistent Graves' cases showed lower TCR diversity than newly diagnosed cases.

HTBI primers from iRepertoire and Arm-PCR of CDR3 regions yielded the TCR beta libraries. Each CDR3 protein gets one entry after TCRdb re-called the multiplex PCR reads with MiXCR. The sample includes hundreds of thousands of distinct CDR3 sequences, around 20% of them seen just once. Material: peripheral blood mononuclear cells (PBMCs), obtained when the disease was refractory, from a patient treated with antithyroid drugs. The receptor comes from a female donor with Graves disease.

The CDR3 loop reads CASSYKPSGGEPQHF. CDR3 sequence (DNA): TGTGCCAGCAGTTACAAGCCCTCCGGGGGTGAGCCCCAGCATTTT. This sequence joins TRBV6-2 or TRBV6-3 and TRBJ1-5; weak D call: TRBD1 (5 bases). The V and J ends lost 2 bases and 8 bases respectively, with 16 bases between them. This CDR3 has 15 residues. CDR1 MNHEY and CDR2 SVGEGT come from the germline V gene.